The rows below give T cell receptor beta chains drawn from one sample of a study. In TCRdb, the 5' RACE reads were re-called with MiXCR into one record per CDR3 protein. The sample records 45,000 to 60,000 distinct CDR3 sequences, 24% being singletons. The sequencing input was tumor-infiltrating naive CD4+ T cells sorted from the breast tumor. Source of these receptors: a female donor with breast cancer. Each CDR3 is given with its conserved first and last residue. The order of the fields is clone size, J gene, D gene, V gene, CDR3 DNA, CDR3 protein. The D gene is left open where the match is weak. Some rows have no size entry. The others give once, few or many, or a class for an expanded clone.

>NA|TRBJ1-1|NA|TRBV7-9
TGTGCCAGCAGCTTGGGTCTTGTGGGGAACACTGAAGCTTTCTTT
CASSLGLVGNTEAFF
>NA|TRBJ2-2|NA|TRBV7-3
TGTGCCAGCAGCTCGGGAAGGGGGGAAGTGCCCGGGGAGCTGTTTTTT
CASSSGRGEVPGELFF
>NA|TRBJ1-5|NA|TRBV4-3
TGCGCCAGCTGCCAGTCTTCAGAGAGCAATCAGCCCCAGCATTTT
CASCQSSESNQPQHF
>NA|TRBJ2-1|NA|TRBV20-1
TGCAGTGCTCTGAGGAATCAGGGGAACAATGAGCAGTTCTTC
CSALRNQGNNEQFF
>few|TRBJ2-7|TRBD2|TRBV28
TGTGCCAGCACCCACGGGGGGGGAGGCTACGAGCAGTACTTC
CASTHGGGGYEQYF
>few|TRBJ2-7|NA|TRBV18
TGTGCCAGCTCACTCCAGCGCATTTCCTACGAGCAGTACTTC
CASSLQRISYEQYF
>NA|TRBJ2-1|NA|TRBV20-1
TGCAGTGCTCTAATCACACGATACAATGAGCAGTTCTTC
CSALITRYNEQFF
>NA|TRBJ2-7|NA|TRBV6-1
TGTGCCAGCAGTGAAGTATTTTCCTCGGGATTTCTCCAGTACTTC
CASSEVFSSGFLQYF
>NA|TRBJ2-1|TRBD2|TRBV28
TGTGCCAGCAGTTTAAGTTGGAGACTAGCGGACAATGAGCAGTTCTTC
CASSLSWRLADNEQFF
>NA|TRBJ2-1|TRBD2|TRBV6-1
TGTGCCAGCAGTCCTCCGACTAGCGGGGGTTCGAATGAGCAGTTCTTC
CASSPPTSGGSNEQFF
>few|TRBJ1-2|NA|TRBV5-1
TGCGCCAGCAGCTTCCAGGAGGGCTATGGCTACACCTTC
CASSFQEGYGYTF
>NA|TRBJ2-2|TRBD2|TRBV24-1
TGTGCCACCAGTGACCCTCGGACTAGCGGCCCCACCGGGGAGCTGTTTTTT
CATSDPRTSGPTGELFF